The 10 T cell receptor beta chains below all came from one sample that was sequenced in a study of graft-versus-host responses after intestinal transplantation. Here immunoSEQ multiplex PCR was the method, and the copy in TCRdb shows in-frame clones only, minus some. The data hold roughly 120,000 clones, with just under 95% observed a single time. For these receptors, no antigen is known. The starting material was unstimulated CD4+ T cells sorted from spleen or lymph node cells, obtained before intestinal transplant. These TCRs come from a human donor who received an intestinal transplant.

This chain uses TRBV6-6 with TRBJ2-1, with D perhaps matching TRBD2 (5 bases). There are 15 residues in the CDR3. V was shortened by 0 bases and J by 8 bases, with 14 bases between the two germline ends. Germline V lookup: CDR1 MNHNY, CDR2 SVGAGI (reference sequence). Here the CDR3 reads CASSYSGLIQDEQFF. As DNA, the CDR3 is TGTGCCAGCAGTTACTCCGGACTCATCCAGGATGAGCAGTTCTTC.

The V call is TRBV28, the J call TRBJ1-2; 8 bases are a match to TRBD1. Per the germline V gene, CDR1 is MDHEN and CDR2 is SYDVKM. V lost 8 bases to trimming and J lost 2 bases; unmatched junction nucleotides: 1. This CDR3 has 12 amino acids. CDR3 sequence reads: CASGQGNYGYTF. The CDR3, as DNA: TGTGCCAGCGGACAGGGAAACTATGGCTACACCTTC.

This clone was seen once. The gene calls are TRBV6-5 and TRBJ2-3; 11 nucleotides match TRBD1. Germline CDR1 and CDR2: MNHEY and SVGAGI. There are 12 residues in the CDR3. Losses at the gene ends were 5 bases for V and 11 bases for J; bases not matched to a gene: 3. CDR3 protein: CASSGTGGLQYF. CDR3 DNA sequence: TGTGCCAGCAGTGGGACAGGGGGGTTGCAGTATTTT.

The V and J genes are TRBV6-5 and TRBJ1-1; unclear D gene. The CDR3 runs 14 residues. Looked up from germline, CDR1 is MNHEY and CDR2 is SVGAGI. V lost 6 bases and J 7 bases, leaving 18 bases between the germline ends. CDR3 nucleotides: TGTGCCAGCAGAGCAGACGGAGGAACTATTGAAGCTTTCTTT. Its protein is CASRADGGTIEAFF.

V and J are TRBV28 and TRBJ1-5, with 8 bases that match TRBD1. The V and J ends lost 7 bases and 11 bases, in that order; junction bases with no gene match: 16. The CDR3 totals 15 residues. Germline CDR1 reads MDHEN; CDR2 reads SYDVKM. The CDR3 coding sequence is TGTGCCAGCATCCCTAGCGCAGGGGGCCAGGGGACCCAGCATTTT. Residues: CASIPSAGGQGTQHF.

The chain employs TRBV30 and TRBJ1-3; tentatively, D is TRBD1 (6 bases). The V end was cut by 3 bases, the J end by 0 bases, with 18 bases between. Germline V gene sequence: CDR1 GTSNPN, CDR2 SVGIG (reference sequence). The CDR3 covers 17 residues. This chain's CDR3 is CAWRPPHGTPSGNTIYF. In DNA form, the CDR3 reads TGTGCCTGGAGACCCCCACACGGGACACCCTCTGGAAACACCATATATTTT.

This chain connects TRBV28 to TRBJ2-5; 7 nucleotides match TRBD2. The CDR3 length is 14 residues. CDR1 is MDHEN, CDR2 SYDVKM, per germline. V was clipped by 10 bases and J by 1 base; unmatched bases: 9. Here the CDR3 DNA reads TGTGCCACTAGTTGGGCTAGCGGCCAAGAGACCCAGTACTTC. This gives the protein CATSWASGQETQYF.

This chain joins TRBV9 and TRBJ2-5; D might be TRBD2 (6 bases). The germline gives CDR1 SGDLS, CDR2 YYNGEE. Deletions cut 4 bases from V and 5 bases from J, with 21 bases between. The CDR3 runs to 16 residues. DNA for the CDR3: TGTGCCAGCAGCCCGAGTGGAACAGTTGGGGGGGAGACCCAGTACTTC. Its protein is CASSPSGTVGGETQYF. Variable domain in full (rest from reference TRBV9 and TRBJ2-5): DSGVTQTPKHLITATGQRVTLRCSPRSGDLSVYWYQQSLDQGLQFLIQYYNGEERAKGNILERFSAQQFPDLHSELNLSSLELGDSALYFCASSPSGTVGGETQYFGPGTRLLVL.

CDR3 nucleotides: TGTGCCAGCAGTCCGGACAGGGGGCCCTACAATGAGCAGTTCTTC. Its protein is CASSPDRGPYNEQFF. The chain is built from TRBV6-5 and TRBJ2-1; 11 bases are a match to TRBD1. Germline values: CDR1 MNHEY, CDR2 SVGAGI. The CDR3 loop spans 15 amino acids. V lost 5 bases, J lost 2 bases, and 2 bases stayed unmatched.

J is TRBJ1-4 and V is TRBV5-6, with 10 bases lining up with TRBD1. This CDR3 has 14 residues. V was clipped by 1 base and J by 10 bases; unmatched bases: 4. Germline CDR1 and CDR2: SGHDT and YYEEEE. The CDR3 nucleotides read TGTGCCAGCAGCTTGAGCGGACAGGGGGGAAAACTGTTTTTT. Its translation: CASSLSGQGGKLFF.